This entry lists 22 T cell receptor beta chains sequenced from one sample in a study of shared clonotypes between healthy human individuals. Profiled with immunoSEQ multiplex PCR; TCRdb holds only in-frame clones, not every one. This table holds 950,000 to 1,200,000 clones, 60% to 80% found once. The sample was memory CD4+ T cells from PBMCs. The sample's subset: CD45RA-negative fraction. These receptors all come from a man younger than 30 in good health. Some clones in this sample may be carry-over from other donors' samples.

The DNA for the CDR3 is TGTGCCAGCATTTCGGACCTCGGCACTGAAGCTTTCTTT. Its translation: CASISDLGTEAFF. This chain joins TRBV27 and TRBJ1-1; D uncertain. CDR3 length equals 13 residues. The germline V gene has CDR1 MNHEY and CDR2 SMNVEV (reference sequence). The V end was cut by 7 bases, the J end by 4 bases, with 13 bases between.

The chain is built from TRBV7-9 and TRBJ2-1; possibly TRBD2 for D (6 bases). The ends were cut back, 5 bases at V and 5 bases at J, with 25 bases in the middle. Germline CDR1 is SEHNR and CDR2 is FQNEAQ (reference sequence). There are 18 residues in the CDR3. DNA for the CDR3: TGTGCCAGCAGCCTCCGATACAACAGTGGAGGGCTGAACAATGAGCAGTTCTTC. It codes for CASSLRYNSGGLNNEQFF.

Of note for this clone: Other DNA sequences from this sample encode an identical CDR3 as well. The chain combines TRBV6-5 with TRBJ2-7; D remains ambiguous. The CDR3 is 12 amino acids. V was pared by 7 bases and J by 2 bases, with 9 bases between. Germline CDR1 reads MNHEY; CDR2 reads SVGAGI. This CDR3 reads CASKSTAYEQYF. As DNA, the CDR3 is TGTGCCAGCAAGTCCACGGCCTACGAGCAGTACTTC.

Comment on this clone: The same CDR3 is also encoded by other DNA sequences in this sample. The chain joins TRBV18 to TRBJ2-3; D gene uncertain. CDR3 size: 15 residues. Germline V lookup: CDR1 KGHSH, CDR2 LQKENI. V gave up 0 bases and J gave up 2 bases, with 9 bases separating them. CDR3 sequence: CASSPPTRATDTQYF. Written as DNA, the CDR3 is TGTGCCAGCTCACCACCTACCAGAGCCACAGATACGCAGTATTTT. The full variable domain, rest sourced from reference TRBV18 and TRBJ2-3, is NAGVMQNPRHLVRRRGQEARLRCSPMKGHSHVYWYRQLPEEGLKFMVYLQKENIIDESGMPKERFSAEFPKEGPSILRIQQVVRGDSAAYFCASSPPTRATDTQYFGPGTRLTVL.

A single count supports this clone. V and J are TRBV7-2 and TRBJ2-7; possible D gene TRBD1, 5 bases. The CDR3 is 15 amino acids. V lost 1 base to trimming and J lost 1 base, with 11 bases between them. Germline lookup yields CDR1 SGHTA and CDR2 FQGNSA. The CDR3 nucleotides are TGTGCCAGCAGCTTAGTCTGGCAGGGTTCCTACGAGCAGTACTTC. As protein: CASSLVWQGSYEQYF.

This chain links TRBV27 with TRBJ2-2; 8 nucleotides match TRBD1. The CDR3 runs to 16 residues. The germline V gene has CDR1 MNHEY and CDR2 SMNVEV (reference sequence). V lost 8 bases and J lost 7; bases outside the gene matches: 15. CDR3 residues: CASRTLQGAFGGELFF. The DNA of the CDR3 is TGTGCCAGCCGGACTTTGCAGGGGGCGTTCGGCGGGGAGCTGTTTTTT.

The gene calls are TRBV10-2 and TRBJ2-5, with D perhaps matching TRBD2 (5 bases). Trimming took off 0 bases at V and 5 bases at J, with 13 bases between the two ends. Germline V gives CDR1 WSHSY, CDR2 SAAADI. The CDR3 runs 15 residues. In DNA, the CDR3 is TGCGCCAGCAGTGAGTCGCGGCTAGCCCGGGAGACCCAGTACTTC. It yields the protein CASSESRLARETQYF.

This clone was picked up one time. The chain recombines TRBV9 with TRBJ2-3, with D hard to call. Germline loops: CDR1 SGDLS, CDR2 YYNGEE. Trimming left V 7 bases short and J 3 bases short, with 15 bases between. This CDR3 contains 14 residues. CDR3 DNA sequence: TGTGCCAGCTCACCCTTGTCCCGGACAGATACGCAGTATTTT. Protein: CASSPLSRTDTQYF. The variable domain in full, completed from reference TRBV9 and TRBJ2-3, reads DSGVTQTPKHLITATGQRVTLRCSPRSGDLSVYWYQQSLDQGLQFLIQYYNGEERAKGNILERFSAQQFPDLHSELNLSSLELGDSALYFCASSPLSRTDTQYFGPGTRLTVL.

The chain recombines TRBV6-6 with TRBJ2-2; the match to TRBD1 covers 7 bases. The germline gives CDR1 MNHNY, CDR2 SVGAGI (reference sequence). The CDR3 sequence is 15 residues long. With 8 bases clipped from V and 5 bases from J, the junction kept 11 bases outside the gene matches. The CDR3 DNA follows: TGTGCCAGCGGTCAACAGGGGAGTTGGACCGGGGAGCTGTTTTTT. This gives the protein CASGQQGSWTGELFF.

This chain uses TRBV9 with TRBJ2-7, with 11 positions matching TRBD2. Germline V gives CDR1 SGDLS, CDR2 YYNGEE. This CDR3 is 16 amino acids long. Trimming at V came to 3 bases and at J to 2 bases, leaving 7 bases not matched to a gene. As DNA, the CDR3 is TGTGCCAGCAGCGCGACCGGGACTAGCGGTGCCTACGAGCAGTACTTC. Its translation: CASSATGTSGAYEQYF.

This clone was picked up a small number of times. This rearrangement joins TRBV2 to TRBJ2-5; no reliable D call. The CDR3 contains 14 residues. Per germline, CDR1 SNHLY and CDR2 FYNNEI. Trimming pared 4 bases from V and 2 bases from J, leaving 11 bases between. As DNA, the CDR3 is TGTGCCAGCAGTGTCAGCCTACCACAAGAGACCCAGTACTTC. This sequence encodes CASSVSLPQETQYF. The full variable domain, with the rest looked up from reference TRBV2 and TRBJ2-5, is EPEVTQTPSHQVTQMGQEVILRCVPISNHLYFYWYRQILGQKVEFLVSFYNNEISEKSEIFDDQFSVERPDGSNFTLKIRSTKLEDSAMYFCASSVSLPQETQYFGPGTRLLVL.

This clone showed up just once. This chain connects TRBV19 to TRBJ1-1; perhaps TRBD1 as D (5 bases). Trimming stripped 5 bases from V and 5 bases from J, with 15 bases between. Germline V gene sequence: CDR1 LNHDA, CDR2 SQIVND (reference sequence). CDR3 size: 14 residues. CDR3 in amino acids: CASSLQVGRTEAFF. CDR3 sequence (DNA): TGTGCCAGTAGTCTACAGGTTGGGAGGACTGAAGCTTTCTTT. Combining the CDR3 with reference TRBV19 and TRBJ1-1 gives the whole variable domain DGGITQSPKYLFRKEGQNVTLSCEQNLNHDAMYWYRQDPGQGLRLIYYSQIVNDFQKGDIAEGYSVSREKKESFPLTVTSAQKNPTAFYLCASSLQVGRTEAFFGQGTRLTVV.

V is TRBV20-1 and J is TRBJ2-2; 7 bases line up with TRBD2. Looked up from germline, CDR1 is DFQATT and CDR2 is SNEGSKA (reference sequence). CDR3 length equals 11 residues. V gave up 7 bases and J gave up 6 bases; unmatched junction bases: 2. The CDR3 region is CSGEGSGELFF. The CDR3 coding sequence is TGCAGTGGGGAGGGGTCCGGGGAGCTGTTTTTT.

This chain uses TRBV25-1 with TRBJ1-4; 8 positions match TRBD1. Per germline, CDR1 MGHDK and CDR2 SYGVNS. V shed 3 bases, J shed 1 base, and the junction held 1 base outside the gene matches. The CDR3 has 15 residues. CDR3 in amino acids: CASSDTGGTNEKLFF. CDR3 DNA sequence: TGTGCCAGCAGTGATACAGGGGGAACTAATGAAAAACTGTTTTTT.

As to this clone: Given the absence of the conserved phenylalanine or tryptophan at the CDR3 end, a read error is likely. This rearrangement joins TRBV28 to TRBJ1-2; no firm D call. Per the germline V gene, CDR1 is MDHEN and CDR2 is SYDVKM. The germline V and J ends were trimmed by 3 bases and 4 bases, with 9 bases remaining between them. The CDR3 is made up of 13 amino acids. The CDR3 sequence: CASSFRAGYGYTV. The DNA of the CDR3 is TGTGCCAGCAGTTTTAGGGCGGGCTATGGCTACACCGTC.

J is TRBJ1-2 and V is TRBV28; D uncertain. The germline V gene encodes CDR1 MDHEN and CDR2 SYDVKM. V lost 2 bases and J lost 5, with 15 bases in between. The CDR3 is 15 residues long. The CDR3 nucleotides are TGTGCCAGCAGTTTAAGGTCGAGAACTCCTTATGGCTACACCTTC. Amino acid sequence: CASSLRSRTPYGYTF.

V is TRBV7-2 and J is TRBJ2-1, with D possibly being TRBD2 (5 bases). The V gene lost 3 bases and the J gene lost 3 bases, with 18 bases spanning the gap. The CDR3 consists of 17 residues. The V gene's germline CDR1 is SGHTA and CDR2 FQGNSA. CDR3 loop: CASSFPSDGNHYNEQFF. For the CDR3, the DNA is TGTGCCAGCAGCTTCCCCAGTGACGGGAATCACTACAATGAGCAGTTCTTC.

This clone was found once. The chain uses TRBV25-1 and TRBJ2-1; the match to TRBD1 covers 9 bases. This CDR3 region has 15 residues. J lost 6 bases, V lost 3 bases, and 6 bases had no gene match. Germline-derived CDR1 and CDR2 are MGHDK and SYGVNS. In DNA, the CDR3 is TGTGCCAGCAGTGACACAGGGGGCTCGGGCAATGAGCAGTTCTTC. Translated, it gives CASSDTGGSGNEQFF.

This chain uses TRBV5-4 with TRBJ2-2, with TRBD1 matching over 7 bases. The CDR3 consists of 17 residues. The trim removed 0 bases at V and 5 bases at J, leaving 10 bases unmatched. Germline CDR1 is SGHNT and CDR2 is YYREEE (reference sequence). CDR3: CASSLGIGGAGTGELFF. CDR3 nucleotide sequence: TGTGCCAGCAGCTTGGGGATAGGGGGCGCAGGAACCGGGGAGCTGTTTTTT.

The chain carries TRBV5-1 and TRBJ2-3; no definite D call. This CDR3 spans 13 amino acids. V dropped 0 bases and J dropped 4 bases, with 6 bases sitting between them. Germline loops: CDR1 SGHRS, CDR2 YFSETQ. The CDR3: CASSLAKADTQYF. In DNA form, the CDR3 reads TGCGCCAGCAGCTTGGCCAAGGCAGATACGCAGTATTTT.

This chain uses TRBV9 with TRBJ2-3; TRBD1 agrees at 10 bases. Per germline, CDR1 SGDLS and CDR2 YYNGEE. V trimming: 0 bases; J trimming: 4 bases; junction bases outside the gene matches: 5. This CDR3 has 16 amino acids. CDR3 sequence (DNA): TGTGCCAGCAGCGTAGAGGGACAGGGGATCGCAGATACGCAGTATTTT. Encoded protein: CASSVEGQGIADTQYF.

Concerning this clone: Other DNA sequences from this sample encode an identical CDR3 as well. The V gene is TRBV5-1, the J gene TRBJ1-5; 8 positions match TRBD1. CDR3 size: 15 residues. Germline V gene data show CDR1 as SGHRS and CDR2 as YFSETQ. J lost 1 base, V lost 4 bases, and 4 bases had no gene match. The DNA for the CDR3 is TGCGCCAGCAGCACGACAGGGGCCAGCAATCAGCCCCAGCATTTT. Translating gives CASSTTGASNQPQHF.